This T cell receptor (beta chain) originates from a study of blood T cell repertoires in COVID-19. Authors' data handling: Quantification of nucleated cells was approximated via reference gene primer amplification. Assay: immunoSEQ multiplex PCR; the TCRdb copy retains only in-frame clones and omits some. That table furnishes V, J and clone size, whereas the DNA furnished D and trimming. The table shows 250,000 or so clones, with approximately 84% occurring only once. Unmatched junction bases numbered 9, after V lost 3 bases and J lost 0 bases. This CDR3 has 18 residues. CDR1 and CDR2 (germline): ENHRY, SYGVKD.

The source material was PBMCs or T cells enriched from blood (not recorded which). The clonotype comes from a man aged 50-60 years who had recovered from COVID-19. The chain combines TRBV10-3 with TRBJ2-5, with TRBD2 identical over 11 bases. The CDR3 nucleotides read TGTGCCATCAGTGAAGGGAAGACTAGCGGGGCGTACCAAGAGACCCAGTACTTC. The encoded protein is CAISEGKTSGAYQETQYF.